These 26 T cell receptor beta chains share one sample of origin, sequenced in a study of T cell repertoires in ileal Crohn's disease. Using immunoSEQ multiplex PCR, the repertoire was profiled, and TCRdb retains in-frame clones only, with some absent. In the table there are about 14,000 clones, roughly 78% of which are singletons. Sequencing was performed on ileal tissue. The receptor source for this set is an adult with Crohn's disease.

The chain is built from TRBV30 and TRBJ2-1; 12 bases map to TRBD2. Germline V lookup: CDR1 GTSNPN, CDR2 SVGIG (reference sequence). The CDR3 consists of 18 residues. The junction had 13 bases not matched to a gene; V was cut back by 3 bases and J by 4 bases. The CDR3 DNA follows: TGTGCCTGGAGGAGATGGGCTAGCGGGGGGGAAAAATACAATGAGCAGTTCTTC. Translating it yields CAWRRWASGGEKYNEQFF.

This clone was seen just once. The chain joins TRBV6-6 to TRBJ2-2, with unresolved D. The CDR3 extends over 14 amino acids. Trimming pared 2 bases from V and 8 bases from J, leaving 12 bases between. Germline loops: CDR1 MNHNY, CDR2 SVGAGI (reference sequence). The CDR3: CASSYESARGELFF. In DNA, the CDR3 is TGTGCCAGCAGTTACGAGTCTGCGAGAGGGGAGCTGTTTTTT.

The chain uses TRBV2 and TRBJ2-7, with a weak D call TRBD1 (6 bases). Per the germline V gene, CDR1 is SNHLY and CDR2 is FYNNEI. Trimming left V 7 bases short and J 3 bases short, with 13 bases between. The CDR3 runs 13 residues. CDR3 in DNA: TGTGCCAGCAACAGGGAGATGCTCTACGAGCAGTACTTC. This translates into CASNREMLYEQYF.

The rearrangement links TRBV7-2 to TRBJ1-5; 7 positions match TRBD1. The CDR3 sequence is 16 residues long. Germline loops: CDR1 SGHTA, CDR2 FQGNSA. V trimming: 5 bases; J trimming: 9 bases; junction bases outside the gene matches: 16. The CDR3 DNA sequence: TGTGCCAGCAGCCCAAACGGACAGGCGATAGACCGGCCCCAGCATTTT. Its translation is CASSPNGQAIDRPQHF.

Comment on this clone: At one end, the junction sequence differs from germline, possibly due to a read error. This chain uses TRBV7-7 with TRBJ2-5, with D tentatively TRBD1 (6 bases). CDR1 and CDR2 from the germline V gene are SSHAT and FNYEAQ (reference sequence). The CDR3 loop spans 13 amino acids. The CDR3, as DNA: TGTGCTAGCAGCCCGGGGACATCAGAGACCCAGTACTTC. This encodes CASSPGTSETQYF. Full variable domain (missing parts from reference TRBV7-7 and TRBJ2-5): GAGVSQSPRYKVTKRGQDVTLRCDPISSHATLYWYQQALGQGPEFLTYFNYEAQPDKSGLPSDRFSAERPEGSISTLTIQRTEQRDSAMYRCASSPGTSETQYFGPGTRLLVL.

The V and J genes are TRBV6-1 and TRBJ2-7; TRBD1 matches 8 bases. CDR1 MNHNS and CDR2 SASEGT come from the germline V gene. V was clipped by 1 base and J by 2 bases; unmatched bases: 7. This CDR3 is 16 amino acids long. The CDR3 DNA follows: TGTGCCAGCAGTGAAGTGGCAGGGGGCCTACCCTACGAGCAGTACTTC. The encoded protein is CASSEVAGGLPYEQYF.

V usage is TRBV5-6 and J usage is TRBJ2-7; D gene ambiguous. In germline, CDR1 is SGHDT, CDR2 YYEEEE. V lost 4 bases to trimming and J lost 0 bases, with 11 bases between them. The CDR3 runs 14 residues. Here the CDR3 reads CASSPLTGSYEQYF. CDR3 DNA sequence: TGTGCCAGCAGCCCGCTGACGGGCTCCTACGAGCAGTACTTC. Supplemented by reference TRBV5-6 and TRBJ2-7, the full variable domain reads DAGVTQSPTHLIKTRGQQVTLRCSPKSGHDTVSWYQQALGQGPQFIFQYYEEEERQRGNFPDRFSGHQFPNYSSELNVNALLLGDSALYLCASSPLTGSYEQYFGPGTRLTVT.

V is TRBV18 and J is TRBJ1-2; D gene ambiguous. The CDR3 is 14 amino acids. In germline, CDR1 is KGHSH, CDR2 LQKENI. Trimming removed 5 bases at V and 8 bases at J, with 18 bases between. The CDR3 sequence: CASSVQLEYSGYTF. The CDR3 coding sequence is TGTGCCAGCTCAGTACAACTAGAGTATTCGGGCTACACCTTC.

This chain connects TRBV6-6 to TRBJ1-1; 7 positions match TRBD1. Per germline, CDR1 MNHNY and CDR2 SVGAGI (reference sequence). CDR3 size: 13 residues. The V and J ends lost 2 bases and 6 bases, in that order; junction bases with no gene match: 3. In DNA form, the CDR3 reads TGTGCCAGCAGTTACATCAGGGGGGCTGAAGCTTTCTTT. Translation: CASSYIRGAEAFF.

V is TRBV19 and J is TRBJ2-7, with a tentative D call TRBD1 (6 bases). V was shortened by 3 bases and J by 2 bases, with 8 bases between the two germline ends. Germline values: CDR1 LNHDA, CDR2 SQIVND (reference sequence). The CDR3 is 13 amino acids. The CDR3 coding sequence is TGTGCCAGTAGTATCTCAGGGGCCTACGAGCAGTACTTC. This gives the protein CASSISGAYEQYF. Looking up the rest from reference TRBV19 and TRBJ2-7 gives the full variable domain: DGGITQSPKYLFRKEGQNVTLSCEQNLNHDAMYWYRQDPGQGLRLIYYSQIVNDFQKGDIAEGYSVSREKKESFPLTVTSAQKNPTAFYLCASSISGAYEQYFGPGTRLTVT.

This rearrangement joins TRBV6-5 to TRBJ1-2; 8 nucleotides agree with TRBD1. The CDR3 runs to 14 residues. With V trimmed by 6 bases and J by 6 bases, 9 bases remained unmatched. Germline CDR1 MNHEY, CDR2 SVGAGI. CDR3: CASSYQTGVHGYTF. The DNA for the CDR3 is TGTGCCAGCAGCTACCAGACAGGGGTTCATGGCTACACCTTC.

The chain carries TRBV29-1 and TRBJ2-1, with TRBD2 identical over 9 bases. CDR1 is SQVTM and CDR2 is ANQGSEA in the germline V gene. Trimming cost V 4 bases and J 3 bases; bases outside gene matches: 10. The CDR3 extends over 16 amino acids. The CDR3 is CSVVTSGLTRYNEQFF. The DNA for the CDR3 is TGCAGCGTTGTGACTAGCGGATTGACCCGCTACAATGAGCAGTTCTTC.

To note about this clone: The same CDR3 can be traced to other DNA sequences in this sample. The chain joins TRBV7-2 to TRBJ2-3; tentative D call: TRBD1 (7 bases). Germline V gene lookup returns CDR1 SGHTA and CDR2 FQGNSA. The CDR3 has 14 amino acids. Trimming took off 3 bases at V and 6 bases at J, with 13 bases between the two ends. CDR3 in amino acids: CASSFRGGGDTQYF. The CDR3 nucleotides are TGTGCCAGCAGCTTCCGCGGAGGGGGCGATACGCAGTATTTT.

The V call is TRBV4-1, the J call TRBJ2-1; D is possibly TRBD1 (5 bases). Germline V CDR1 and CDR2: MGHRA, YSYEKL. V lost 3 bases to trimming and J lost 6 bases, with 6 bases between them. The CDR3 has 12 residues. The CDR3 nucleotides read TGCGCCAGCAGCCATGACAGCAATGAGCAGTTCTTC. Its protein is CASSHDSNEQFF.

This chain joins TRBV5-6 and TRBJ1-2; possible D gene TRBD1, 6 bases. This CDR3 is built from 16 residues. V was pared by 4 bases and J by 8 bases, with 24 bases between. Germline CDR1 is SGHDT and CDR2 is YYEEEE. The CDR3: CASSITGTLSRGGYTF. CDR3 in DNA: TGTGCCAGCAGCATAACCGGGACACTATCCAGGGGCGGCTACACCTTC.

The chain combines TRBV11-2 with TRBJ2-3; 7 bases line up with TRBD1. V was pared by 2 bases and J by 3 bases, with 5 bases of the junction left unmatched. CDR1 SGHAT and CDR2 FQNNGV come from the germline V gene. The CDR3 sequence is 15 residues long. CDR3 region: CASSLSAQGTDTQYF. The CDR3 DNA is TGTGCCAGCAGCTTATCAGCACAGGGGACAGATACGCAGTATTTT. Full variable domain (missing parts from reference TRBV11-2 and TRBJ2-3): EAGVAQSPRYKIIEKRQSVAFWCNPISGHATLYWYQQILGQGPKLLIQFQNNGVVDDSQLPKDRFSAERLKGVDSTLKIQPAKLEDSAVYLCASSLSAQGTDTQYFGPGTRLTVL.

The rearrangement links TRBV5-1 to TRBJ1-6, with 8 bases that match TRBD1. V gave up 4 bases and J gave up 8 bases; unmatched junction bases: 5. This CDR3 spans 14 amino acids. Germline V gives CDR1 SGHRS, CDR2 YFSETQ. The CDR3 sequence is CASSRGQGDSPLHF. CDR3 in DNA: TGCGCCAGCAGCCGCGGACAGGGCGATTCACCCCTCCACTTT.

This clone has only a few counts. V usage is TRBV16 and J usage is TRBJ1-6; the match to TRBD1 covers 10 bases. The germline V gene encodes CDR1 KGHSY and CDR2 FQNENV. The CDR3 loop spans 14 amino acids. V gave up 4 bases and J gave up 7 bases; unmatched junction bases: 1. The CDR3 DNA sequence: TGTGCCAGCAGCCGGGACAGGGGAAATTCACCCCTCCACTTT. Translated: CASSRDRGNSPLHF.

This chain connects TRBV30 to TRBJ1-2; 7 nucleotides match TRBD1. Looked up from germline, CDR1 is GTSNPN and CDR2 is SVGIG (reference sequence). The CDR3 has 18 residues. V was pared by 4 bases and J by 6 bases, with 23 bases of the junction left unmatched. The CDR3 region is CAWNLGYSGTAFSDGYTF. The DNA of the CDR3 is TGTGCCTGGAATTTGGGCTATTCCGGGACAGCCTTTTCCGATGGCTACACCTTC.

In this sample, this clone turned up a few times. This chain joins TRBV6-1 and TRBJ2-7, with 12 positions matching TRBD2. V shed 8 bases, J shed 4 bases, and the junction held 9 bases outside the gene matches. Germline CDR1 and CDR2: MNHNS and SASEGT. This CDR3 region has 15 residues. CDR3 residues: CASWTRTSGAYEQYF. In DNA, the CDR3 is TGTGCCAGCTGGACCCGGACTAGCGGGGCTTACGAGCAGTACTTC.

The gene calls are TRBV4-2 and TRBJ2-6, with 8 bases that match TRBD1. The CDR3 contains 17 residues. The germline gives CDR1 LGHNA, CDR2 YNFKEQ. The trim removed 3 bases at V and 0 bases at J, leaving 4 bases unmatched. The CDR3 DNA follows: TGTGCCAGCAGCCAGGACAGGGCCTCCTCTGGGGCCAACGTCCTGACTTTC. This translates into CASSQDRASSGANVLTF.

This chain connects TRBV9 to TRBJ1-2, with TRBD1 matching over 7 bases. The J segment lost 2 bases and the V segment lost 0 bases, leaving 1 base of the junction unmatched. This CDR3 comprises 14 residues. Germline CDR1 SGDLS, CDR2 YYNGEE. The CDR3: CASSVGQGNYGYTF. The DNA of the CDR3 is TGTGCCAGCAGCGTAGGACAGGGAAACTATGGCTACACCTTC.

The V gene is TRBV29-1, the J gene TRBJ1-1; D remains unclear. V lost 5 bases, J lost 6 bases, and 13 bases lay in between. The germline CDR1 and CDR2 sequences are SQVTM and ANQGSEA. This CDR3 comprises 12 residues. CDR3 in DNA: TGCAGCGTTCGGAGCCTATCTTCTGAAGCTTTCTTT. It encodes CSVRSLSSEAFF.

CDR3 coding DNA: TGTGCCAGCAGCTTAGCGAGCGGCAGGACCTATGGCTACACCTTC. Protein: CASSLASGRTYGYTF. The gene calls are TRBV7-9 and TRBJ1-2; D remains unclear. CDR1 and CDR2 from the germline V gene are SEHNR and FQNEAQ (reference sequence). Trimming shortened V by 0 bases and J by 4 bases, and 12 bases separated the two germline ends. The CDR3 covers 15 residues.

The chain recombines TRBV6-5 with TRBJ2-2; no clear D gene. The germline gives CDR1 MNHEY, CDR2 SVGAGI. The CDR3 consists of 16 residues. V gave up 0 bases and J gave up 0 bases, with 8 bases separating them. Written as DNA, the CDR3 is TGTGCCAGCAGTTACTCAAGGAGAACGAACACCGGGGAGCTGTTTTTT. Its protein product is CASSYSRRTNTGELFF.

The chain is built from TRBV11-2 and TRBJ2-1; 7 bases match TRBD1. With V trimmed by 4 bases and J by 5 bases, 5 bases remained unmatched. This CDR3 region has 14 residues. CDR1 and CDR2 from the germline V gene are SGHAT and FQNNGV. Here the CDR3 DNA reads TGTGCCAGCAGCTCACGGACAGGCAACAATGAGCAGTTCTTC. Translating it yields CASSSRTGNNEQFF.